This TCR beta chain was sequenced in a study of T cells in Graves' hyperthyroidism and ophthalmopathy. CDR3 length: 14 residues. In germline, CDR1 is MNHEY, CDR2 SVGEGT. The ends lost 4 bases at V and 0 bases at J; junction bases unmatched: 1. RNA transcripts gave rise to amplified TCR beta CDR3 regions. The HTBI set primed first-round TCR CDR3 RT-PCR. In TCRdb, the multiplex PCR reads were re-called with MiXCR into one record per CDR3 protein. The table has around 600,000 distinct CDR3 sequences, roughly a sixth seen once. Investigators excluded patients with uncontrolled infection, other autoimmune disease, pregnancy or lactation.

Sample: blood. This sequence originates from a woman between 40 and 50 years old with Graves' ophthalmopathy. The chain recombines TRBV6-2 or TRBV6-3 with TRBJ2-7; 9 bases are shared with TRBD1. The CDR3 DNA follows: TGTGCCAGCAGTTGGGACAGGGTCTCCTACGAGCAGTACTTC. Protein product: CASSWDRVSYEQYF.